This TCR beta chain originates from a study of OX40 agonist ivuxolimab in advanced cancers. Notes on the research overall: Ivuxolimab was a fully human IgG2 agonistic monoclonal antibody targeting the costimulatory receptor OX40 (CD134). Intravenous ivuxolimab was administered to patients every 2 weeks at six dose levels: 0.01, 0.1, 0.3, 1.5, 3 and 10 mg/kg. Among the approximately 50 dose-escalation patients, around 19 had hepatocellular carcinoma, 15 melanoma, 9 renal cell carcinoma and 9 head and neck cancer. A male proportion of around 80% and a mean age of approximately 62 years, ranging from roughly 23 to 80, were recorded for the dose-escalation cohort. Patients were allowed to have had prior anti-PD-1, anti-PD-L1 or anti-CTLA-4 therapy, and more than 30% of the dose-escalation patients had previously received checkpoint inhibitors. Three dose-escalation patients achieved partial responses, one with hepatocellular carcinoma and two with cutaneous melanoma. The point of sequencing TCRbeta in the periphery was to test whether ivuxolimab changed TCR sequence diversity and drove clonal T-cell expansion. The paper covers the monotherapy dose-escalation part of the phase I ivuxolimab trial, which included N = 52 patients. The paper as a whole reports these results and caveats: In partial responders in the 0.1-3.0 mg/kg groups, normalized peripheral clonal expansion was found to be among the lowest, especially among CD8+ T cells. At doses from 0.1 to 3.0 mg/kg, clonal expansion was seen in both CD4+ and CD8+ blood T cells between baseline and week 6. After ivuxolimab, more expanded clones were found on average in CD8+ T cells than in CD4+ T cells. Low levels of normalized T-cell clonal expansion were also seen in some patients who did not respond. The antigen specificity of the peripheral T cells that underwent clonal expansion was not determined.

From a lookup of the germline V gene, CDR1 and CDR2 are MNHEY and SVGAGI. V loses 7 bases, J loses 4 bases, and the germline ends lie 11 bases apart. The cysteine opens and the phenylalanine closes a CDR3 of 13 amino acids. The DNA shown is the 39-base CDR3, in frame from base 1. The trial excluded patients who had a history of autoimmune disease or were on systemic immunosuppression. Peripheral blood for TCR sequencing was drawn from every dose cohort at baseline, at cycle 4 day 1 and at cycle 7 day 1. Samples were obtained from an open-label, multicenter, first-in-human phase I dose-escalation trial of ivuxolimab. Adults with locally advanced or metastatic melanoma, renal cell carcinoma, hepatocellular carcinoma or head and neck squamous cell carcinoma were enrolled in the trial. Before TCR sequencing, CD4+ T cells and CD8+ T cells from peripheral blood were sorted into separate populations. Genomic DNA was isolated from the sorted cells so that the TCRbeta CDR3 region could be sequenced. The immunoSEQ Assay was used for sequencing of TCRbeta CDR3 regions. The table comes from immuneACCESS by way of TCRdb, which keeps in-frame sequences with V and J called. Part of the clones is missing from these tables; in studies checked, under half for an unresolved V gene and the rest for unknown reasons. The sample profile shows fewer than 90,000 clones; 65% to 85% of them were found once. 1.1% of the sample is in the top ten clones.

As concerns this clone: The target of this receptor is not known. No base quality information exists; no much larger clone differs at one position.

Source: CD4+ or CD8+ T cells sorted from blood, taken in a trial of the OX40 agonist ivuxolimab. This clonotype was obtained from an adult with an advanced solid tumor such as melanoma, head and neck, liver or kidney cancer. The sequence links TRBV6-5 to TRBJ1-5; the D region possibly corresponds to TRBD1 (6 bases align). The CDR3 reads as follows: CASTLQGNQPQHF. At the DNA level, the sequence is TGTGCCAGCACTCTACAGGGAAATCAGCCCCAGCATTTT.